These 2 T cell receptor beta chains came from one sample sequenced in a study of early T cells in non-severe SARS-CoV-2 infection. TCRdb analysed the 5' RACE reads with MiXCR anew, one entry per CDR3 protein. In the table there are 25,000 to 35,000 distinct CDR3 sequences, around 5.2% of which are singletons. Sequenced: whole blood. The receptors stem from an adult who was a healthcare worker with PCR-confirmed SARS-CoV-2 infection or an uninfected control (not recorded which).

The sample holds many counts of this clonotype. CDR3 coding DNA: TGTGCCAGCAGCCCTCCTCTGGCAGGGTTAGCCAAAAACATTCAGTACTTC. This gives the protein CASSPPLAGLAKNIQYF. The chain carries TRBV6-2 or TRBV6-3 and TRBJ2-4; D may be TRBD1 (5 bases). Germline V gives CDR1 MNHEY, CDR2 SVGEGT. V was trimmed by 6 bases and J by 0 bases, leaving 18 bases between them. CDR3 size: 17 residues.

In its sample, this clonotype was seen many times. This chain's CDR3 is CSVEAQPGPNTEAFF. For the CDR3, the DNA is TGCAGCGTTGAAGCCCAACCAGGGCCGAACACTGAAGCTTTCTTT. The V gene is TRBV29-1, the J gene TRBJ1-1; weak D call: TRBD1 (5 bases). CDR3 length: 15 residues. Trimming took 1 base from V and 1 from J, leaving 13 bases between them. CDR1 is SQVTM, CDR2 ANQGSEA, per germline.